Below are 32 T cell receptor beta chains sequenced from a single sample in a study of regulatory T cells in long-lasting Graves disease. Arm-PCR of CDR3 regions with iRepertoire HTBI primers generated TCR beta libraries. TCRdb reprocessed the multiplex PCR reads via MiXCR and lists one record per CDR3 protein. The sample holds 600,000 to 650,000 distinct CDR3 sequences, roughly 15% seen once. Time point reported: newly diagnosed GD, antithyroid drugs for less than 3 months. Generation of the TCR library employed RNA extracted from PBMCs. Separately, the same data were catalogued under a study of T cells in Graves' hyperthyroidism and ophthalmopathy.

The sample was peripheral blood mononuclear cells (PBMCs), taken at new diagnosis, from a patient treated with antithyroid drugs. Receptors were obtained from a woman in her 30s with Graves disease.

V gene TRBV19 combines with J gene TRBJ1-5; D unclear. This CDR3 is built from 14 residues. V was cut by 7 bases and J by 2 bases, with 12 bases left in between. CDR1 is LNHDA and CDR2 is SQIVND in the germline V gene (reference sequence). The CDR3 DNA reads TGTGCCAGTAAGTATAGGGCGGGCAATCAGCCCCAGCATTTT. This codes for CASKYRAGNQPQHF.

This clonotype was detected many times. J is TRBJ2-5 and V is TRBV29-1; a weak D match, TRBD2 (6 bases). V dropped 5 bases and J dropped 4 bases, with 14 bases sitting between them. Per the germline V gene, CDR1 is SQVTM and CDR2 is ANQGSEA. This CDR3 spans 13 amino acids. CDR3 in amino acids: CSVFGRGGETQYF. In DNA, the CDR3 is TGCAGCGTTTTCGGACGGGGAGGAGAGACCCAGTACTTC.

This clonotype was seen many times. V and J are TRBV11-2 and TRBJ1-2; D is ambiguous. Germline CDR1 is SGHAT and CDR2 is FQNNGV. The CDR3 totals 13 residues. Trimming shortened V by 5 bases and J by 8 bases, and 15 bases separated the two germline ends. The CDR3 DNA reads TGTGCCAGCAGCCTCCAATTTCATGGGGGCTACACCTTC. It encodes CASSLQFHGGYTF.

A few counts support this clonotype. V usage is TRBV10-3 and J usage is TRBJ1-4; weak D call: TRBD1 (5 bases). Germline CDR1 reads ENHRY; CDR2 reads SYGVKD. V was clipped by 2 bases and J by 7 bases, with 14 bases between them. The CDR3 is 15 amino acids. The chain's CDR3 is CAISEVGQGPEKLFF. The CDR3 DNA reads TGTGCCATCAGTGAGGTGGGTCAGGGCCCTGAAAAACTGTTTTTT.

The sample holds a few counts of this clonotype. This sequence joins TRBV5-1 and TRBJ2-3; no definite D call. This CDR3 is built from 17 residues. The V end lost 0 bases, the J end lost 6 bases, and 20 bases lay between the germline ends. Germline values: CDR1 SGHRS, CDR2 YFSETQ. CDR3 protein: CASSLGLLPVKGDTQYF. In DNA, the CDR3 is TGCGCCAGCAGCTTGGGCCTACTACCAGTGAAAGGGGATACGCAGTATTTT.

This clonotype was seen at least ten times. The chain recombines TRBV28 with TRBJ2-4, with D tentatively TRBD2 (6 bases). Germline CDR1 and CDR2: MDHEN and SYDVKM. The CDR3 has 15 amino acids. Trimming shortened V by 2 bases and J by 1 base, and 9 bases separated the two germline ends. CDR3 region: CASSLGTLAKNIQYF. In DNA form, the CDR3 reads TGTGCCAGCAGTTTAGGGACTTTGGCCAAAAACATTCAGTACTTC.

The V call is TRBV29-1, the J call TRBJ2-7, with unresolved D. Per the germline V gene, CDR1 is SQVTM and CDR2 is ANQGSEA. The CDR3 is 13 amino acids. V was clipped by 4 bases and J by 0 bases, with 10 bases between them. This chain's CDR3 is CSVVGLLSYEQYF. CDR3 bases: TGCAGCGTTGTTGGCCTCCTCTCCTACGAGCAGTACTTC.

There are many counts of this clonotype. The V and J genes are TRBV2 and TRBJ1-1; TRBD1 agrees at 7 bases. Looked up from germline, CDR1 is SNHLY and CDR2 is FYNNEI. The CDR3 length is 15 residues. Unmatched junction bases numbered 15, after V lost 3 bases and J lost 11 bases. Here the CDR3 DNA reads TGTGCCAGCAGTGACTCCCGGGGACAGCGGTCTTGGGCTTTCTTT. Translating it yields CASSDSRGQRSWAFF.

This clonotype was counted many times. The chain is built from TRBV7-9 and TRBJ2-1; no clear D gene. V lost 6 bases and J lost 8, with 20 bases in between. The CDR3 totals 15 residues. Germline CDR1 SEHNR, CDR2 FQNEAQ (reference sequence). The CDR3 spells CASSPQLFGWDEQFF. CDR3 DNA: TGTGCCAGCAGTCCCCAACTGTTTGGGTGGGATGAGCAGTTCTTC.

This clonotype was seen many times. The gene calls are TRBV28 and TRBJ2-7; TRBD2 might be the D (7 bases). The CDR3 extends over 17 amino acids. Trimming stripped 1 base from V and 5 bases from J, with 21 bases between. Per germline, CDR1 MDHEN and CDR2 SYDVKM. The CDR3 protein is CASSLSVAAAGGHEQYF. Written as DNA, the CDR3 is TGTGCCAGCAGTTTATCTGTTGCGGCAGCCGGGGGGCACGAGCAGTACTTC.

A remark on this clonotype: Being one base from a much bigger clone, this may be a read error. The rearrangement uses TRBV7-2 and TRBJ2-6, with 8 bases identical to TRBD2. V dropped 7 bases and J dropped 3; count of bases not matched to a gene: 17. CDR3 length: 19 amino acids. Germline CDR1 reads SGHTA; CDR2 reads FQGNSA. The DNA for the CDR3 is TGTGCCAGCAACGTCCTAGCGGGCGGACGCGCGGGTGGGGCCAACGTCCTGACTTTC. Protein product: CASNVLAGGRAGGANVLTF. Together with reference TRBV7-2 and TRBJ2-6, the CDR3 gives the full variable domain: GAGVSQSPSNKVTEKGKDVELRCDPISGHTALYWYRQSLGQGLEFLIYFQGNSAPDKSGLPSDRFSAERTGGSVSTLTIQRTQQEDSAVYLCASNVLAGGRAGGANVLTFGAGSRLTVL.

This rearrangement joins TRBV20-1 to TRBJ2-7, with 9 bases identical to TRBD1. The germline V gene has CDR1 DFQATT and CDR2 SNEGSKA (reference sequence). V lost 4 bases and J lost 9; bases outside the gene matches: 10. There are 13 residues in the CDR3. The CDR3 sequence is CSATSPGQGMQYF. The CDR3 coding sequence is TGCAGTGCTACCAGCCCGGGACAGGGAATGCAGTACTTC.

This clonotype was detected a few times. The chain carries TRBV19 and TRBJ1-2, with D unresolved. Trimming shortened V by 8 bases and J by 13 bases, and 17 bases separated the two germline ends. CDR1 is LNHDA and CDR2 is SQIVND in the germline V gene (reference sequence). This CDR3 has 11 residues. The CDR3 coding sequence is TGTGCCAGTCGTCGCTCGGGTGCCGCCACCTTC. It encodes CASRRSGAATF. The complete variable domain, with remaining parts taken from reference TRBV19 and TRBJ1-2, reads DGGITQSPKYLFRKEGQNVTLSCEQNLNHDAMYWYRQDPGQGLRLIYYSQIVNDFQKGDIAEGYSVSREKKESFPLTVTSAQKNPTAFYLCASRRSGAATFGSGTRLTVV.

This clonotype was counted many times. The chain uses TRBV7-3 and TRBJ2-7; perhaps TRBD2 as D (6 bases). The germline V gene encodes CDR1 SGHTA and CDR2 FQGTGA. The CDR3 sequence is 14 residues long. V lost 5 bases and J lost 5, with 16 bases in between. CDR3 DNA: TGTGCCAGCAGCCGCTCCCGGGGGAGGAACGAGCAGTACTTC. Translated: CASSRSRGRNEQYF. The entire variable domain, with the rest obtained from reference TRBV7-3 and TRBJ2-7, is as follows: GAGVSQTPSNKVTEKGKYVELRCDPISGHTALYWYRQSLGQGPEFLIYFQGTGAADDSGLPNDRFFAVRPEGSVSTLKIQRTERGDSAVYLCASSRSRGRNEQYFGPGTRLTVT.

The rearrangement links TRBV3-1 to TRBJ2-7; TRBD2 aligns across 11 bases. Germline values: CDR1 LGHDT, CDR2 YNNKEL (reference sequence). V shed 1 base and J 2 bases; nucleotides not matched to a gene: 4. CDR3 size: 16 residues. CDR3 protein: CASSQGSGRGPYEQYF. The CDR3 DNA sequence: TGTGCCAGCAGCCAAGGTAGCGGGAGGGGTCCCTACGAGCAGTACTTC.

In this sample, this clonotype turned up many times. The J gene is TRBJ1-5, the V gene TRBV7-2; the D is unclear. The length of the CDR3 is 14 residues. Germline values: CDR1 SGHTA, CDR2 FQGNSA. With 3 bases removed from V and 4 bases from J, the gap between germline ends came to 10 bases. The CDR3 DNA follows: TGTGCCAGCAGCTTGTATGGTGGGAATCAGCCCCAGCATTTT. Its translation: CASSLYGGNQPQHF.

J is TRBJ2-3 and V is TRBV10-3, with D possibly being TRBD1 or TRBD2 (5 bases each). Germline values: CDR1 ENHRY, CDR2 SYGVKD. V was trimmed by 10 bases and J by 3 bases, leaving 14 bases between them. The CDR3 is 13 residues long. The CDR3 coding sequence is TGTGCCACCTACGGGACGGCGACAGATACGCAGTATTTT. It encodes CATYGTATDTQYF.

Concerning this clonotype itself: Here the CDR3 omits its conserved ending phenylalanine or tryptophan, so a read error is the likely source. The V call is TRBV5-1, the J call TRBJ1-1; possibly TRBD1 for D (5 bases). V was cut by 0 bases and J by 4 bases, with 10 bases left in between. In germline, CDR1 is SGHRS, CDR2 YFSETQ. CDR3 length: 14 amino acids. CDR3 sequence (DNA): TGCGCCAGCAGCTTGGGGGGGGAAGGCACTGAAGCTTTCCTT. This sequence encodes CASSLGGEGTEAFL.

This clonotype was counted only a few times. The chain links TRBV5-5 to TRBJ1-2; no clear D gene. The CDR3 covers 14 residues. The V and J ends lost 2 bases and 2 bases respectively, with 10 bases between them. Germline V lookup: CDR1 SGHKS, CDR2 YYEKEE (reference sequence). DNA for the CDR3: TGTGCCAGCAGCTTCGGGTCAAAGAACTATGGCTACACCTTC. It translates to CASSFGSKNYGYTF.

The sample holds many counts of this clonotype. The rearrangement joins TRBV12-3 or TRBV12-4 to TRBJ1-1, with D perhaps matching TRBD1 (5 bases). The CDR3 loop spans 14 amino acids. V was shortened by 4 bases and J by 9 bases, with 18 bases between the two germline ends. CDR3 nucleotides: TGTGCCAGCAGTTCTTTGCGGGACCTTACGAAAGCTTTCTTT. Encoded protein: CASSSLRDLTKAFF.

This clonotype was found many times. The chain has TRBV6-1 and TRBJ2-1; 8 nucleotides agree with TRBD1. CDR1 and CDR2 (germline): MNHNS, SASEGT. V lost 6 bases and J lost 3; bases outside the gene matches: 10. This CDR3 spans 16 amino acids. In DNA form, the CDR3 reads TGTGCCAGCAGCCAGGGGGCCCATGGAGACTACAATGAGCAGTTCTTC. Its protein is CASSQGAHGDYNEQFF.

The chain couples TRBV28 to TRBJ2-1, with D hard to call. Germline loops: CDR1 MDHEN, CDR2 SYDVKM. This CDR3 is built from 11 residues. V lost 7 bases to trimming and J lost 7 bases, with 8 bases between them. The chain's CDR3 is CASILVNEQFF. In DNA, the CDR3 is TGTGCCAGCATCTTGGTAAATGAGCAGTTCTTC.

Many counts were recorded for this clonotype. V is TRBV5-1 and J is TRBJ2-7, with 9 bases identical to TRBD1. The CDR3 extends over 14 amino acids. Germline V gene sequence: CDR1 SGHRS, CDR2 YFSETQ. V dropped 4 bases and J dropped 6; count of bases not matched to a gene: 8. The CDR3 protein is CASSEGQGLGEQYF. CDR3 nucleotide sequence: TGCGCCAGCAGCGAGGGACAGGGTTTGGGCGAGCAGTACTTC.

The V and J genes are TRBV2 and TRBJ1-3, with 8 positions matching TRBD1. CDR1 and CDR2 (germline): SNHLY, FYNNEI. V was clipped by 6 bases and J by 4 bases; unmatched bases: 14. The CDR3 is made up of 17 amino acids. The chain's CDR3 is CASSYTMQGAMGNTIYF. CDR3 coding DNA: TGTGCCAGCAGCTATACTATGCAGGGGGCTATGGGAAACACCATATATTTT.

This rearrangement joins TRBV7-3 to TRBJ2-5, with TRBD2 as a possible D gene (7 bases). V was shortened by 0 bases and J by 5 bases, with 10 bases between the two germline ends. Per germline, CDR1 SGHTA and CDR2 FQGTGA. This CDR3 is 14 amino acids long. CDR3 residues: CASSLTGRGETQYF. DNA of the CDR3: TGTGCCAGCAGCTTAACGGGGAGGGGGGAGACCCAGTACTTC.

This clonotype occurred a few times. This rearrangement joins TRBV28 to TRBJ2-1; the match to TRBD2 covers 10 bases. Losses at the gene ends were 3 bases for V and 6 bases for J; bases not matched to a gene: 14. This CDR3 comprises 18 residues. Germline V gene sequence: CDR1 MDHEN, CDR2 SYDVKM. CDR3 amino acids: CASSFLGLAVQKGNEQFF. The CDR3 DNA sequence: TGTGCCAGCAGTTTTCTCGGACTAGCGGTCCAAAAAGGCAATGAGCAGTTCTTC.

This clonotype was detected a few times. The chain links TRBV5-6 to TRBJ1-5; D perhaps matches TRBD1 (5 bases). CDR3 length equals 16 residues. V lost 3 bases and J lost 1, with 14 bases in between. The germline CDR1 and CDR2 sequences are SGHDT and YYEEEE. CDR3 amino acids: CASSSRGENSNQPQHF. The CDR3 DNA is TGTGCCAGCAGCTCCCGGGGGGAGAACAGCAATCAGCCCCAGCATTTT.

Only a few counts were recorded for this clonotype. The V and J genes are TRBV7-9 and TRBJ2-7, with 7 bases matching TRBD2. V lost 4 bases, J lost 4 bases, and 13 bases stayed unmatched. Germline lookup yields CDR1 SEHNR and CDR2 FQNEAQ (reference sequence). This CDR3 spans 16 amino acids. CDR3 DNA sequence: TGTGCCAGCAGCTCGCCCGGTAGAGCGGGAATGTACGAGCAGTACTTC. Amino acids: CASSSPGRAGMYEQYF.

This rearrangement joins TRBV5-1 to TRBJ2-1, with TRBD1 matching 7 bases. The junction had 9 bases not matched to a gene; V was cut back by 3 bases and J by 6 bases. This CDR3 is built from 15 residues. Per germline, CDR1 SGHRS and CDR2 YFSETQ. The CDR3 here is CASSSGTVNFNEQFF. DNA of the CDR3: TGCGCCAGCAGCTCCGGGACAGTAAATTTCAATGAGCAGTTCTTC.

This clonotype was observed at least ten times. Here the CDR3 reads CASSVGGHYGYTF. In nucleotides, the CDR3 is TGTGCCAGCAGCGTGGGGGGACACTATGGCTACACCTTC. The chain couples TRBV28 to TRBJ1-2; D perhaps matches TRBD1 (5 bases). The CDR3 runs 13 residues. Trimming removed 6 bases from V and 3 bases from J, with 11 bases in between. Looked up from germline, CDR1 is MDHEN and CDR2 is SYDVKM.

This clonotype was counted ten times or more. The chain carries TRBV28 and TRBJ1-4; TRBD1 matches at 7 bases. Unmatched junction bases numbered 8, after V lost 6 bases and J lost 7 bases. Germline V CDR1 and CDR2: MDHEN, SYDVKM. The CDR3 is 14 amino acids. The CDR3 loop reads CASSSPPGGEKLFF. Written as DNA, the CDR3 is TGTGCCAGCAGCTCTCCCCCAGGGGGTGAAAAACTGTTTTTT.

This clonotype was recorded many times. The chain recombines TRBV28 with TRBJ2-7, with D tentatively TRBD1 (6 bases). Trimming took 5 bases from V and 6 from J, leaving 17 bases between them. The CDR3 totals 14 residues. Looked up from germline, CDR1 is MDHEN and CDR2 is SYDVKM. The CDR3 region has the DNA TGTGCCAGCAGTCTACTGGACAGTTCCCTCGAGCAGTACTTC. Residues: CASSLLDSSLEQYF.